This T cell receptor (beta chain) was captured by sequencing in a study of CD8 T cells in ankylosing spondylitis. Study-wide results and caveats: Before this, some motif variants had been reported in reactive arthritis synovial fluid and blood. Seemingly characteristic of ankylosing spondylitis blood was a TCR beta motif consisting of eight highly homologous variants.

Germline values: CDR1 MGHRA, CDR2 YSYEKL. Trimming cost V 4 bases and J 8 bases, with 14 bases left between them. The CDR3 runs to 13 residues. Details on this clonotype: The antigen remains unidentified.

Generation of TCR beta libraries employed quantitative 5'-RACE incorporating molecular barcodes. TCRdb reprocessed the 5' RACE reads with MiXCR, giving one entry per CDR3 protein. This sample carries fewer than 200,000 distinct CDR3 sequences, around 9.6% of them seen once, and the ten largest clones take more than 12%. The specimen was blood, either unsorted or a sorted T cell fraction (not recorded which). This sequence originates from a female donor with ankylosing spondylitis or in good health (not recorded which). V gene TRBV4-1 combines with J gene TRBJ1-1; TRBD1 might be the D (5 bases). The CDR3: CASSPLGLAEAFF. CDR3 coding DNA: TGCGCCAGCAGCCCACTGGGGCTGGCAGAAGCTTTCTTT.